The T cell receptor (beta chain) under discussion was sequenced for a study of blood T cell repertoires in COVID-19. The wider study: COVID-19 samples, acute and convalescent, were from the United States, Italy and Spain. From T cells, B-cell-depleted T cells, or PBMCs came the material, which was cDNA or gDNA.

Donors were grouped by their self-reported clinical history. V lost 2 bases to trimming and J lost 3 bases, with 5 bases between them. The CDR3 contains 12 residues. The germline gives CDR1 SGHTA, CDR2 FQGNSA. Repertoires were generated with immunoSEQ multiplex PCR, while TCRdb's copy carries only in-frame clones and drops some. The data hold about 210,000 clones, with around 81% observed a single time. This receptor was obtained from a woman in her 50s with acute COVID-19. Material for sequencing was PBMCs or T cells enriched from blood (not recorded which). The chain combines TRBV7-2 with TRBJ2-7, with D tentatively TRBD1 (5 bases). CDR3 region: CASSLQGYEQYF. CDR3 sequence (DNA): TGTGCCAGCAGCTTACAGGGCTACGAGCAGTACTTC. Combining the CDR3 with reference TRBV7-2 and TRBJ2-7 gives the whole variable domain GAGVSQSPSNKVTEKGKDVELRCDPISGHTALYWYRQSLGQGLEFLIYFQGNSAPDKSGLPSDRFSAERTGGSVSTLTIQRTQQEDSAVYLCASSLQGYEQYFGPGTRLTVT.